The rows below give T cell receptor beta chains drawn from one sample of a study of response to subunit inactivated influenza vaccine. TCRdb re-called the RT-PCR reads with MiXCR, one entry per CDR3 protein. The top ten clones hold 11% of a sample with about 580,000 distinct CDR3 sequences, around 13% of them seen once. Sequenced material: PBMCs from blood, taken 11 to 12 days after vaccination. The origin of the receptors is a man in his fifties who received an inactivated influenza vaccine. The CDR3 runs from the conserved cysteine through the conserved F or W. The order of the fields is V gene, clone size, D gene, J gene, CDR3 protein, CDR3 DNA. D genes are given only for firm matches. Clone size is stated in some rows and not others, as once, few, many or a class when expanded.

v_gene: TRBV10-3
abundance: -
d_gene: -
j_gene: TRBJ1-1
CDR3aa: CAISVGQPITEAFF
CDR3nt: TGTGCCATCAGTGTAGGACAGCCGATCACTGAAGCTTTCTTT

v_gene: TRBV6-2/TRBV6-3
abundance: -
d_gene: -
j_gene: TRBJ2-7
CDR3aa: CASSPTLSPPYEQYF
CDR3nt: TGTGCCAGCAGTCCGACACTATCCCCACCTTACGAGCAGTACTTC

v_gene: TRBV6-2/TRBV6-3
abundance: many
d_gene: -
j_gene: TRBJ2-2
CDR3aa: CASSYSLAGELFF
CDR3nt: TGTGCCAGCAGTTACTCACTAGCCGGGGAGCTGTTTTTT

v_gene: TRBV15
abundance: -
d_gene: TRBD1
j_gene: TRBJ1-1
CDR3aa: CATSRDRGFMNTEAFF
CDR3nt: TGTGCCACCAGCAGAGACAGGGGGTTTATGAACACTGAAGCTTTCTTT

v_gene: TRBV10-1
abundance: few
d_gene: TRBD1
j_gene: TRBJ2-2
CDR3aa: CASSESTYRGPGELFF
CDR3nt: TGCGCCAGCAGTGAGTCGACATACAGGGGGCCCGGGGAGCTGTTTTTT

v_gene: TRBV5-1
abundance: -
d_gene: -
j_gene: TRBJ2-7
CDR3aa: CASSLGSASTYEQYF
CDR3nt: TGCGCCAGCAGCTTGGGCTCGGCTTCTACCTACGAGCAGTACTTC

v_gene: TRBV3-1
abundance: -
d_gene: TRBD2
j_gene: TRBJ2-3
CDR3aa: CASSQEYTSGYTDTQYF
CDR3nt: TGTGCCAGCAGCCAAGAATACACTAGCGGGTACACAGATACGCAGTATTTT

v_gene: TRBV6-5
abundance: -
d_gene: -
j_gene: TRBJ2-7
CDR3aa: CASSYGGRAYEQYF
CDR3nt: TGTGCCAGCAGTTATGGGGGCAGGGCCTACGAGCAGTACTTC

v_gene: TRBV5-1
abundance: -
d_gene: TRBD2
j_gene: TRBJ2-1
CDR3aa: CASSKLAGGRDEQFF
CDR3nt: TGCGCCAGCAGCAAACTAGCGGGGGGGCGGGATGAGCAGTTCTTC

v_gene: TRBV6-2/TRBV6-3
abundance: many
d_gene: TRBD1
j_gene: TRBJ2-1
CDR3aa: CASSTTGYRGEQFF
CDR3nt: TGTGCCAGCAGTACGACAGGGTACAGGGGTGAGCAGTTCTTC

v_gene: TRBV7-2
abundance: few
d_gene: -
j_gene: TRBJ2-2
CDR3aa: CASSLVPGAGELFF
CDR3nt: TGTGCCAGCAGCTTAGTGCCAGGGGCCGGGGAGCTGTTTTTT

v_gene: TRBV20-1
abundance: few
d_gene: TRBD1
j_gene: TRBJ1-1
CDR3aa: CSASDTGGTEAFF
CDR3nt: TGCAGTGCTTCTGATACAGGGGGCACTGAAGCTTTCTTT

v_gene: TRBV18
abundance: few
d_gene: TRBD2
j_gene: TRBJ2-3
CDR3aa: CASSPGTSGGAADTQYF
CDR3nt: TGTGCCAGCTCACCCGGGACTAGCGGGGGGGCCGCAGATACGCAGTATTTT

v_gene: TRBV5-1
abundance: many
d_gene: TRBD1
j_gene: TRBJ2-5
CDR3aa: CASSTGQADGETQYF
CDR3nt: TGCGCCAGCAGCACTGGACAGGCGGACGGAGAGACCCAGTACTTC

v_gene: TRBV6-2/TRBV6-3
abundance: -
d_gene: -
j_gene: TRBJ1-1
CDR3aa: CDSSRQIPNTEAFF
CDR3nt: TGTGACAGCAGTCGACAGATACCGAACACTGAAGCTTTCTTT

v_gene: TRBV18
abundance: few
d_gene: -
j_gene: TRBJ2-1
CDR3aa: CASSPRAGFYNEQFF
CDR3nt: TGTGCCAGCTCACCACGGGCGGGTTTCTACAATGAGCAGTTCTTC

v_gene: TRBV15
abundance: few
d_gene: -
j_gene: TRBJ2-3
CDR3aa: CATSSLGQSTDTQYF
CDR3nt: TGTGCCACCAGCAGCCTTGGACAGAGCACAGATACGCAGTATTTT

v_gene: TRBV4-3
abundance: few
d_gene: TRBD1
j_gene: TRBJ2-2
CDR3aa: CASSLNRGNPNTGELFF
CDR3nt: TGCGCCAGCAGCCTAAACAGGGGAAACCCGAACACCGGGGAGCTGTTTTTT

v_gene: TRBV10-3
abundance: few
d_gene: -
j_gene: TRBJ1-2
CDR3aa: CAISEFPGTGYTF
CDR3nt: TGTGCCATCAGTGAGTTCCCAGGGACTGGCTACACCTTC

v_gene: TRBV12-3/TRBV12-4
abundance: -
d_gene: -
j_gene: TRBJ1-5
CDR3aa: CASGRDGSNQPQHF
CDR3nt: TGTGCCAGTGGCCGAGACGGGAGCAATCAGCCCCAGCATTTT

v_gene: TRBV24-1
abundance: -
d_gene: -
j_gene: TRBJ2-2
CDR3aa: CATSDFSTGELFF
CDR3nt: TGTGCCACCAGTGATTTCAGCACCGGGGAGCTGTTTTTT

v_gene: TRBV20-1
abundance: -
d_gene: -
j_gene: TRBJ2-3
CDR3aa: CSARRLGTDTQYF
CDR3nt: TGCAGTGCTAGGCGCTTGGGCACAGATACGCAGTATTTT

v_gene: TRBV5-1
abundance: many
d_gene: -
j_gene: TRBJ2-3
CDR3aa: CASRYGTHSTDTQYF
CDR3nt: TGCGCCAGCAGGTACGGGACTCATAGCACAGATACGCAGTATTTT

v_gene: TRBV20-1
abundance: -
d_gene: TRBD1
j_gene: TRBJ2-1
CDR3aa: CSAAPFVGQGSYNEQFF
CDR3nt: TGCAGTGCAGCTCCGTTCGTGGGACAGGGTTCTTACAATGAGCAGTTCTTC

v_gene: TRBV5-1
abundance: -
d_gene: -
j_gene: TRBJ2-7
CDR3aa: CASSPNRAEQYF
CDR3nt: TGCGCCAGCAGCCCGAACAGGGCCGAGCAGTACTTC

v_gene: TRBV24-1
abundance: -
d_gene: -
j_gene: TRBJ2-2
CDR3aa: CATSDFKGKLTGELFF
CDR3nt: TGTGCCACCAGTGATTTCAAGGGGAAGTTAACCGGGGAGCTGTTTTTT

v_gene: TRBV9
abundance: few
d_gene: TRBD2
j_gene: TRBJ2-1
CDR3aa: CASSMIAGRWDEQFF
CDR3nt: TGTGCCAGCAGCATGATAGCGGGGAGGTGGGATGAGCAGTTCTTC

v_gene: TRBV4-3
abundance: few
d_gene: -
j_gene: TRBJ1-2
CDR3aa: CASSQQGANYGYTF
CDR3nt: TGCGCCAGCAGCCAGCAGGGAGCCAACTATGGCTACACCTTC

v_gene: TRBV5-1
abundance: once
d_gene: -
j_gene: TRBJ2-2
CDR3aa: CASSLGQYSGELLF
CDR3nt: TGCGCCAGCAGCTTGGGTCAGTACTCCGGGGAGCTGTTGTTT

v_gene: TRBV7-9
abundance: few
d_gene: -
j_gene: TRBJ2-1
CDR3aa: CASMASNEQFF
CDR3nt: TGTGCCAGCATGGCGTCCAATGAGCAGTTCTTC

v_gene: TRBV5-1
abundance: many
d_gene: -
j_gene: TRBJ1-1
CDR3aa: CASSLEWPEAFF
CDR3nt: TGCGCCAGCAGCTTGGAATGGCCTGAAGCTTTCTTT

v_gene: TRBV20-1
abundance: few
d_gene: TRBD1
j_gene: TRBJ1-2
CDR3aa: CSATGTGYGYTF
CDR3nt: TGCAGTGCTACCGGGACAGGCTATGGCTACACCTTC

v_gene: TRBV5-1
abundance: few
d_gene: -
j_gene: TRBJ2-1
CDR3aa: CASSLGFSVGNEQFF
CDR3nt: TGCGCCAGCAGCTTAGGGTTTAGCGTCGGCAATGAGCAGTTCTTC